This T cell receptor beta chain emerged from a study of blood T cell repertoires in COVID-19. Study context: Acute-phase and convalescent COVID-19 samples originated in the United States, Italy and Spain. Sample material is recorded as cDNA or gDNA derived from T cells, B-cell-depleted T cells, or PBMCs.

Per the germline V gene, CDR1 is SNHLY and CDR2 is FYNNEI. The CDR3 has 17 amino acids. J gave up 0 bases and V 10 bases, and 16 bases lay outside the gene matches. Original methodology: Cell counts per sample came from amplifying reference gene primers. Some clones are missing from TCRdb's copy, which holds only in-frame ones; the method was immunoSEQ multiplex PCR. V and J calls plus clone size are reproduced from that table; the DNA served to infer D and trimming. The top ten clones hold approximately 9% of a sample with a few hundred thousand clones, 84% of them seen once. Input material: peripheral blood. The sequence derives from a human donor in a cohort sampled during active COVID-19. V and J are TRBV2 and TRBJ2-3; 7 bases match TRBD2. The CDR3 DNA sequence: TGTGCCACAAGTCCAGACCAGGGACTAACTAGCACAGATACGCAGTATTTT. Its protein is CATSPDQGLTSTDTQYF. Drawing the rest from reference TRBV2 and TRBJ2-3, the complete variable domain is EPEVTQTPSHQVTQMGQEVILRCVPISNHLYFYWYRQILGQKVEFLVSFYNNEISEKSEIFDDQFSVERPDGSNFTLKIRSTKLEDSAMYFCATSPDQGLTSTDTQYFGPGTRLTVL.